This T cell receptor beta chain was captured by sequencing in a study of blood T cell repertoires in COVID-19. The CDR3 has 16 amino acids. Germline CDR1 and CDR2: SGHNT and YYREEE (reference sequence). The V and J ends lost 1 base and 4 bases, in that order; junction bases with no gene match: 7. Profiling relied on immunoSEQ multiplex PCR, and the TCRdb table lists in-frame clones only, not all of them. The sample holds roughly 190,000 clones, around 87% seen once. This clonotype originated in a woman in her 30s who had recovered from COVID-19. The sample consisted of PBMCs or T cells enriched from blood (not recorded which). The chain uses TRBV5-4 and TRBJ2-3, with 9 bases identical to TRBD2. CDR3 bases: TGTGCCAGCAGCTTGATGCGGGGGGGCCGTGCAGATACGCAGTATTTT. Its translation: CASSLMRGGRADTQYF.